This section outlines one TCR delta chain sequence together with its context. With CATT, TCRdb re-called clones from the multiplex PCR reads. In the table there are 50,000 to 65,000 delta-chain clones, around 1.7% of which are singletons. The data originate from a study of γδ T cells in repeated Plasmodium falciparum infection. Study at large: Each infection was followed by sampling at 21 days, plus baseline and some pre-infection draws. Malian gammadelta TCRs were studied during no-transmission periods and across acute malaria episodes.

This receptor was taken from a pool of human donors (malaria-infected and uninfected, not separated). The specimen was gamma-delta T cells from blood.

The CDR3 sequence: CACGTKSYWGPLNDKLIF. CDR3 bases: TGTGCCTGTGGAACTAAATCGTACTGGGGGCCCCTGAACGATAAACTCATCTTT. The chain joins TRDV2 to TRDJ1; 8 nucleotides align to TRDD3. The J gene, not given by TCRdb, was assigned here from a germline match of the nucleotide sequence. There are 18 residues in the CDR3. From germline, CDR1 is GEAIGNYY and CDR2 EKD. With V trimmed by 5 bases and J by 4 bases, 20 bases remained unmatched.